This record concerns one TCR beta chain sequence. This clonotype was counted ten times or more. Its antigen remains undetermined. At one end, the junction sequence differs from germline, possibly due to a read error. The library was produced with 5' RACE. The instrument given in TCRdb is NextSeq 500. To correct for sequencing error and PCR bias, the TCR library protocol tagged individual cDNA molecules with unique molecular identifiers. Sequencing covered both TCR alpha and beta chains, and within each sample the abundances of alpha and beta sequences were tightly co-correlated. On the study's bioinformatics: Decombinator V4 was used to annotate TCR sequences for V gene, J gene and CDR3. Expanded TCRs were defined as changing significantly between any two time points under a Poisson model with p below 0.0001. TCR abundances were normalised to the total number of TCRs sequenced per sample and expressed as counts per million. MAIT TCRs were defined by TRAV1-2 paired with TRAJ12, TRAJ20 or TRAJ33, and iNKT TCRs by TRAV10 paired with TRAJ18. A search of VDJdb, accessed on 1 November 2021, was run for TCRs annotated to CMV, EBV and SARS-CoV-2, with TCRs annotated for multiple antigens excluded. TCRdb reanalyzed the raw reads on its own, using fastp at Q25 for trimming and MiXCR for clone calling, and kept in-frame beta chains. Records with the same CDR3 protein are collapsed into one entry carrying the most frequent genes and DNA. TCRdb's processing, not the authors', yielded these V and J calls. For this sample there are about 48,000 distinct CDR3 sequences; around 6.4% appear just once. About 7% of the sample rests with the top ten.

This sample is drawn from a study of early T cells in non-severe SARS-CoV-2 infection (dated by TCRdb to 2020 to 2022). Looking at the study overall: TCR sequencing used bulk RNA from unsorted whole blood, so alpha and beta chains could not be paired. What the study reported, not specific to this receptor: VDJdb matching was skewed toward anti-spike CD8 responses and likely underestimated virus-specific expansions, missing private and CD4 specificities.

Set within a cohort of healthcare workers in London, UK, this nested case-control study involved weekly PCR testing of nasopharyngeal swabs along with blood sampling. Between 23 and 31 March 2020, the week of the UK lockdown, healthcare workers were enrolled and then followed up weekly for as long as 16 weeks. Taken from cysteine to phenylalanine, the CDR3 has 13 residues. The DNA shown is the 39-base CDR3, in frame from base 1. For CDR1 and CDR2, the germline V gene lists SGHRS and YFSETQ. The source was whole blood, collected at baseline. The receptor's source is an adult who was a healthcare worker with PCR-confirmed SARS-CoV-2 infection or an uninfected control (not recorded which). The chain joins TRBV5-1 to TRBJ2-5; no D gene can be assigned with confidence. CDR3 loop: CASSFSGQETQYF. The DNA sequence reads TGTGCCAGCAGCTTCAGTGGGCAAGAGACCCAGTACTTC.